This T cell receptor (beta chain) was observed in a study of post-analysis software for immune sequencing data. The overall study: The study covered relapsing-remitting, secondary progressive and progressive-relapsing courses of multiple sclerosis.

Regarding this clonotype: The target antigen is unknown.

Sequencing libraries made from TCR beta cDNA carried unique molecular identifiers. Once roughly 0.9 to 10 million T cells were used, roughly 490,000 cDNA molecules resulted. MiXCR, applied by TCRdb to the PCR reads, yields one record per CDR3 protein. This repertoire shows about 770,000 distinct CDR3 sequences, more than 45% found once; its top ten account for roughly 4.4%. This CDR3 spans 15 amino acids. Trimming cost V 6 bases and J 7 bases, with 20 bases left between them. From germline, CDR1 is ENHRY and CDR2 SYGVKD. Regarding the study as a whole: Analysis by F measure revealed that same-batch samples clustered strongly together. Controls had lower frequencies than patients of five or six TRBV segments, which included TRBV5-6, TRBV5-1 and TRBV20-1. The normalized Chao1 diversity of multiple sclerosis patients was significantly lower than that of controls.

The receptor's source is a girl aged 5 to 17 with multiple sclerosis. This chain connects TRBV10-3 to TRBJ2-3, with a possible D match to TRBD2 (6 bases). The material sequenced was blood. The CDR3 is CAIRFSRDLSNTQYF. The CDR3 DNA sequence: TGTGCCATCAGATTCTCCCGGGACTTATCTAATACGCAGTATTTT.